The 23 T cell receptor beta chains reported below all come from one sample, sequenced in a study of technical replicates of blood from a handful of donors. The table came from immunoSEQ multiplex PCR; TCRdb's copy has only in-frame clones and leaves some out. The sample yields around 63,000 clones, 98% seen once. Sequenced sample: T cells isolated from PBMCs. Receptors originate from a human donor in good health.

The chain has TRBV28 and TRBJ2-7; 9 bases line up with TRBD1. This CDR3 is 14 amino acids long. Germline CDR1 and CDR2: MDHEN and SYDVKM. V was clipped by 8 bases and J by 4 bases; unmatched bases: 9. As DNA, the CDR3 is TGTGCCAGCTCTCCGGGACAGGGAATATACGAGCAGTACTTC. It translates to CASSPGQGIYEQYF.

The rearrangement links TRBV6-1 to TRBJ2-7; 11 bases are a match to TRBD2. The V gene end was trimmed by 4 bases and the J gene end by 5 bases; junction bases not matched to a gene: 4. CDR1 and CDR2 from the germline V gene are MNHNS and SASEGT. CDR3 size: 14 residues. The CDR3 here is CASSGLAGRHEQYF. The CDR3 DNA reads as TGTGCCAGCAGTGGACTAGCGGGGCGCCACGAGCAGTACTTC.

The CDR3 is CASTISGKSYEQYF. Written as DNA, the CDR3 is TGTGCCAGCACTATTAGCGGGAAGTCCTACGAGCAGTACTTC. The chain joins TRBV6-5 to TRBJ2-7; 8 bases match TRBD2. CDR3 length equals 14 residues. The V gene end was trimmed by 7 bases and the J gene end by 1 base; junction bases not matched to a gene: 6. Germline CDR1 and CDR2: MNHEY and SVGAGI.

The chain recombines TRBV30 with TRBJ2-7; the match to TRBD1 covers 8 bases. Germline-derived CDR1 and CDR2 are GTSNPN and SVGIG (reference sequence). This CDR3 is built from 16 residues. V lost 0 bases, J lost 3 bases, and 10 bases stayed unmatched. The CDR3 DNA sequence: TGTGCCTGGAGTGTAGGCAGGGGGCAAAAGAACTACGAGCAGTACTTC. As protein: CAWSVGRGQKNYEQYF.

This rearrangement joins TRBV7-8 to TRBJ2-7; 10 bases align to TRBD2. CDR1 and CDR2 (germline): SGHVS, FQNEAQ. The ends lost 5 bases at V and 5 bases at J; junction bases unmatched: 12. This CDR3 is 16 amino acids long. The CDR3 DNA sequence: TGTGCCAGCAGCCCAAGGGATCTAGCGGGAGTTCACGAGCAGTACTTC. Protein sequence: CASSPRDLAGVHEQYF. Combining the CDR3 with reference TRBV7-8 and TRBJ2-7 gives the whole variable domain GAGVSQSPRYKVAKRGQDVALRCDPISGHVSLFWYQQALGQGPEFLTYFQNEAQLDKSGLPSDRFFAERPEGSVSTLKIQRTQQEDSAVYLCASSPRDLAGVHEQYFGPGTRLTVT.

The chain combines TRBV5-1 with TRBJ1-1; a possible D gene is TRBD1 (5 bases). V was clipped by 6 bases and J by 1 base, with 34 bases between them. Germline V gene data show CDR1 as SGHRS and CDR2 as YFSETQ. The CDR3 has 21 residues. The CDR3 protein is CASTSRTFSLAMKGANTEAFF. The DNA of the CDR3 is TGCGCCAGCACCTCTCGGACATTCAGCCTAGCGATGAAAGGTGCGAACACTGAAGCTTTCTTT.

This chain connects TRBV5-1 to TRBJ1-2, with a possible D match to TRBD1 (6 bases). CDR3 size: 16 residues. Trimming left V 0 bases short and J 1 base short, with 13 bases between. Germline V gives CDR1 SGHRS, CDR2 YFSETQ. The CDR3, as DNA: TGCGCCAGCAGCTTGGGGACAGTAAGGGATAACTATGGCTACACCTTC. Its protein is CASSLGTVRDNYGYTF.

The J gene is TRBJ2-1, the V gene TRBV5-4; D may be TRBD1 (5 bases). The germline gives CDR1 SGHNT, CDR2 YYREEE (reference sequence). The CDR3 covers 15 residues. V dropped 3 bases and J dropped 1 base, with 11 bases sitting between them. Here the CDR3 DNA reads TGTGCCAGCAGCTCCGGAGCAGGGTCCTACAATGAGCAGTTCTTC. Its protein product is CASSSGAGSYNEQFF.

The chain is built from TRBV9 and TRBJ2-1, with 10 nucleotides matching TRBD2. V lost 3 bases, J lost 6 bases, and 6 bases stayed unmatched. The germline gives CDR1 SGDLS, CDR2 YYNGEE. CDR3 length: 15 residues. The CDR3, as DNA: TGTGCCAGCAGCGGTAGCGGGAGGATTTTCAATGAGCAGTTCTTC. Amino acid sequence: CASSGSGRIFNEQFF.

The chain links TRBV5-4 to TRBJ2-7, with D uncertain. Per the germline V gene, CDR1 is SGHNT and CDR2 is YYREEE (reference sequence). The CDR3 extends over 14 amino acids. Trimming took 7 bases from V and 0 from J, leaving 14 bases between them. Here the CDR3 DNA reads TGTGCCAGCCGCATGTCGGGTAGCTCCTACGAGCAGTACTTC. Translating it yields CASRMSGSSYEQYF.

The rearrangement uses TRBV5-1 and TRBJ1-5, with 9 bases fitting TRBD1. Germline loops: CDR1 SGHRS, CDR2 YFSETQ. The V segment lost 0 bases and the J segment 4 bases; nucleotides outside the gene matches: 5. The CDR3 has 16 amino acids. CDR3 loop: CASSLGTGALNQPQHF. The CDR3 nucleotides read TGCGCCAGCAGCTTGGGGACAGGGGCTTTGAATCAGCCCCAGCATTTT.

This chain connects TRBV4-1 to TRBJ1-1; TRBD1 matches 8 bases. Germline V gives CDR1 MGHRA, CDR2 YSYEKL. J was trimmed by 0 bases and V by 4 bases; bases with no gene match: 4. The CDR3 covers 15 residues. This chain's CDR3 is CASSPSDRVNTEAFF. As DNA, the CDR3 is TGCGCCAGCAGCCCCTCGGACAGGGTGAACACTGAAGCTTTCTTT.

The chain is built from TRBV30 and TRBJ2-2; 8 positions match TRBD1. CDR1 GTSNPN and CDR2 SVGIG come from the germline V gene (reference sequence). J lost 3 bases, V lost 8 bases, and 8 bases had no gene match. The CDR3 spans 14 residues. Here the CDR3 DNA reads TGTGCCCACCGGACAGGGCCGTACACCGGGGAGCTGTTTTTT. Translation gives CAHRTGPYTGELFF.

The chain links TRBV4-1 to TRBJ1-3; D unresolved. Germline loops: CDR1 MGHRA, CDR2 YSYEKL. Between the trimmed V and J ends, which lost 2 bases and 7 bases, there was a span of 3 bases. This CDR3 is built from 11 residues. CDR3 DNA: TGCGCCAGCAGCCAACTTAACACCATATATTTT. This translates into CASSQLNTIYF.

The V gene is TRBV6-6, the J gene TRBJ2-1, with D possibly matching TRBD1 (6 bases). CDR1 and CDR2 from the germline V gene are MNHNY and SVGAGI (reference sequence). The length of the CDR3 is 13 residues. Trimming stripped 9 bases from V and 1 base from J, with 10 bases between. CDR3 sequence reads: CASGDKSYNEQFF. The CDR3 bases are TGTGCCAGTGGGGACAAGTCCTACAATGAGCAGTTCTTC.

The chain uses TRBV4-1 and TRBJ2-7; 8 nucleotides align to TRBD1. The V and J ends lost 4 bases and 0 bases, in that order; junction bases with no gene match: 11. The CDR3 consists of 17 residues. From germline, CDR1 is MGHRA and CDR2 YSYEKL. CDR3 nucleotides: TGCGCCAGCAGCCTCATACAGGGGGGCGACAGCTCCTACGAGCAGTACTTC. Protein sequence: CASSLIQGGDSSYEQYF.

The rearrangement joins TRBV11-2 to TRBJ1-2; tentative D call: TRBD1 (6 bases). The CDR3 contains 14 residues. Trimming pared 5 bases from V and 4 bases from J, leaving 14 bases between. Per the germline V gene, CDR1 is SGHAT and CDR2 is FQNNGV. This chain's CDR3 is CASSPTGQAYGYTF. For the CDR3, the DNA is TGTGCCAGCAGCCCTACGGGACAAGCCTATGGCTACACCTTC.

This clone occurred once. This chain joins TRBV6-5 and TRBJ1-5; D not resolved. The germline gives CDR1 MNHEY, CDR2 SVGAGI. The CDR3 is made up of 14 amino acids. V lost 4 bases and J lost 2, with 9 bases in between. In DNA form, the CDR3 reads TGTGCCAGCAGTTCCAGCGGACGCAATCAGCCCCAGCATTTT. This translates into CASSSSGRNQPQHF.

The CDR3 DNA is TGCAGCGTGACCGGACAGGGGGCAGCGGGCTCTGGAAACACCATATATTTT. The encoded protein is CSVTGQGAAGSGNTIYF. The chain combines TRBV29-1 with TRBJ1-3; TRBD1 matches at 11 bases. The CDR3 sequence is 17 residues long. Trimming cost V 6 bases and J 0 bases; bases outside gene matches: 10. Germline V lookup: CDR1 SQVTM, CDR2 ANQGSEA.

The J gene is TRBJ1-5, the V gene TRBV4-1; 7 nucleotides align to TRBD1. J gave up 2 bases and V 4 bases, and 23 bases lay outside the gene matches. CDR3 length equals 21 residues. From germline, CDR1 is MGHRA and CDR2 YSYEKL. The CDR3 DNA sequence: TGCGCCAGCAGCCGAAAATTTCAACCCAGAGAATCCGGGACAGGCAATCAGCCCCAGCATTTT. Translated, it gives CASSRKFQPRESGTGNQPQHF.

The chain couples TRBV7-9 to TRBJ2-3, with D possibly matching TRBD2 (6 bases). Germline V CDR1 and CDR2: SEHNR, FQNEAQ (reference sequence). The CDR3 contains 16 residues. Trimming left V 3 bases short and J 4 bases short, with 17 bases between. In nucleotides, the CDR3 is TGTGCCAGCAGCTTGGTCGGGCGGGGTAACCCAGATACGCAGTATTTT. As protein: CASSLVGRGNPDTQYF.

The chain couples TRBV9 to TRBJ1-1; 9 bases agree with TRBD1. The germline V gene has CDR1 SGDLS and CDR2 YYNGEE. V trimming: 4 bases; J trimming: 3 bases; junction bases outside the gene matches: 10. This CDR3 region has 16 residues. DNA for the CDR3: TGTGCCAGCAGCCCACAGGGGGCGGGATGGGACACTGAAGCTTTCTTT. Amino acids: CASSPQGAGWDTEAFF.

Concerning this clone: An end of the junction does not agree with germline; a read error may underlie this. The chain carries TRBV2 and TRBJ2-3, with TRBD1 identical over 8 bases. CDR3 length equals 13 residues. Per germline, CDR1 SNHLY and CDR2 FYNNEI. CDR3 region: CASRIYMLGQGNF. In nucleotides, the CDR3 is TGTGCCAGCAGGATATATATGCTAGGACAGGGTAATTTT.